The clone carrying this TCR beta chain was seen more than once but under ten times. The target antigen is unknown. A J-beta primer mix and a sample-barcoded 5' primer were used in a second PCR of about 6 to 12 cycles. Each cDNA was tagged by a template-switch adaptor containing 12 random nucleotides. In TCRdb, the 5' RACE reads were re-called with MiXCR into one record per CDR3 protein. The sample shows roughly 1 million distinct CDR3 sequences, 20% to 25% of them seen only once. The sample is drawn from a study of blood T cells in healthy people across ages. Overall study context: About one barcoded beta molecule per two T cells was captured by template switching. Whole-study findings and limits: With donor CMV status unknown, expanded clonotype changes were possibly confounded.

V was clipped by 2 bases and J by 0 bases; unmatched bases: 1. Germline CDR1 and CDR2: SQVTM and ANQGSEA. CDR3 size: 13 residues. These records were also assigned to another study, of T cells of mothers and their children. That paper notes: All extracted RNA went into cDNA synthesis, around 1.4 ug per 15 ul.

The chain couples TRBV29-1 to TRBJ2-7, with 7 nucleotides matching TRBD2. Sequencing used blood. This clonotype was sampled from a girl aged 2-15 years in good health. The CDR3 DNA follows: TGCAGCGTTGAAAGCGGGACCTCCTACGAGCAGTACTTC. Translation gives CSVESGTSYEQYF.